A single sample is the source of the 3 T cell receptor beta chains below, sequenced in a study of cytomegalovirus exposure and HLA in healthy donors. Vbeta (60) and Jbeta (13) primers were used in the PCR. The table came from immunoSEQ multiplex PCR; TCRdb's copy has only in-frame clones and leaves some out. The sample shows roughly 82,000 clones, about 70% of them seen only once. Sequenced sample: PBMCs. The receptors here all came from a woman aged 45-65 years in good health and CMV-seropositive.

The chain has TRBV27 and TRBJ2-3; 11 bases are shared with TRBD2. J lost 5 bases, V lost 3 bases, and 4 bases had no gene match. This CDR3 comprises 15 residues. Germline-derived CDR1 and CDR2 are MNHEY and SMNVEV (reference sequence). As DNA, the CDR3 is TGTGCCAGCAGTTTCTGGCTAGCGGGAGGAGATACGCAGTATTTT. Translating gives CASSFWLAGGDTQYF.

This clone appeared a few times. V gene TRBV6-1 combines with J gene TRBJ1-1; tentative D call: TRBD1 (6 bases). The germline V gene encodes CDR1 MNHNS and CDR2 SASEGT. The CDR3 totals 13 residues. V was shortened by 4 bases and J by 4 bases, with 10 bases between the two germline ends. The CDR3 region has the DNA TGTGCCAGCAGTGGGGGCAGGGGCACTGAAGCTTTCTTT. Protein product: CASSGGRGTEAFF.

This chain joins TRBV6-5 and TRBJ2-2; D unresolved. The CDR3 is 13 amino acids. The V gene lost 6 bases and the J gene lost 3 bases, with 8 bases spanning the gap. From germline, CDR1 is MNHEY and CDR2 SVGAGI. DNA for the CDR3: TGTGCCAGCAGGAGGCCCTACACCGGGGAGCTGTTTTTT. Protein product: CASRRPYTGELFF.